What follows are 30 T cell receptor beta chains derived from one specimen sequenced in a study of a mutant IDH1 vaccine in newly diagnosed glioma. Antigens for these TCRs are unknown. Sequencing used immunoSEQ multiplex PCR; TCRdb keeps in-frame clones, though not all of them. The sample has 24,000 or so clones; 84% are singletons. Time point defined: week 47, end of study. Each dose of the vaccine consisted of 300 ug of mutant IDH1 20-mer peptide, with topical imiquimod. Here the sequenced sample was PBMCs, taken from a glioma patient whose treatment included an IDH1 peptide vaccine. Every receptor here comes from a man aged 40-49 years with glioma.

The chain couples TRBV7-8 to TRBJ2-7; D possibly corresponds to TRBD1 (5 bases). The V end lost 5 bases, the J end lost 2 bases, and 13 bases lay between the germline ends. This CDR3 has 14 amino acids. Looked up from germline, CDR1 is SGHVS and CDR2 is FQNEAQ. CDR3 DNA: TGTGCCAGCAGCCTAAGACAGCGAACCTACGAGCAGTACTTC. It is translated as CASSLRQRTYEQYF.

CDR3 in DNA: TGTGCCAGCAGGGGTGGCAGGGGGGAGACCCAGTACTTC. It is translated as CASRGGRGETQYF. V usage is TRBV2 and J usage is TRBJ2-5; 7 bases align to TRBD1. Looked up from germline, CDR1 is SNHLY and CDR2 is FYNNEI. Germline trimming cut 6 bases from V and 5 bases from J; bases unmatched to any gene: 6. This CDR3 has 13 amino acids. Together with reference TRBV2 and TRBJ2-5, the CDR3 gives the full variable domain: EPEVTQTPSHQVTQMGQEVILRCVPISNHLYFYWYRQILGQKVEFLVSFYNNEISEKSEIFDDQFSVERPDGSNFTLKIRSTKLEDSAMYFCASRGGRGETQYFGPGTRLLVL.

The chain uses TRBV19 and TRBJ1-1; TRBD1 agrees at 7 bases. Germline assignment: CDR1 LNHDA and CDR2 SQIVND (reference sequence). CDR3 size: 12 residues. The ends lost 5 bases at V and 9 bases at J; junction bases unmatched: 6. The DNA for the CDR3 is TGTGCCAGTAGTTCCCAGACAGGGAAAGCTTTCTTT. Residues: CASSSQTGKAFF.

This chain links TRBV18 with TRBJ2-4; possibly TRBD2 for D (6 bases). Germline V gene data show CDR1 as KGHSH and CDR2 as LQKENI. CDR3 length equals 16 residues. Between the trimmed V and J ends, which lost 0 bases and 6 bases, there was a span of 15 bases. The CDR3 nucleotides are TGTGCCAGCTCACCACCGCTGTTCGGGGGTCCAAACATTCAGTACTTC. This codes for CASSPPLFGGPNIQYF.

The chain has TRBV4-3 and TRBJ2-4, with D tentatively TRBD1 (6 bases). CDR3 length: 18 amino acids. Germline V gene data show CDR1 as LGHNA and CDR2 as YSLEER. Trimming stripped 0 bases from V and 7 bases from J, with 22 bases between. CDR3 DNA: TGCGCCAGCAGCCAAGAATTAAGCAGGGGCCGAGTGGGGAACATTCAGTACTTC. Amino acid sequence: CASSQELSRGRVGNIQYF.

This clone occurred a few times. This sequence joins TRBV19 and TRBJ1-5; TRBD1 aligns across 7 bases. The V and J ends lost 4 bases and 1 base, in that order; junction bases with no gene match: 1. The CDR3 is 14 amino acids. Per the germline V gene, CDR1 is LNHDA and CDR2 is SQIVND (reference sequence). The CDR3 DNA is TGTGCCAGTAGTACGACAGGGAGCAATCAGCCCCAGCATTTT. Translating gives CASSTTGSNQPQHF. Together with reference TRBV19 and TRBJ1-5, the CDR3 gives the full variable domain: DGGITQSPKYLFRKEGQNVTLSCEQNLNHDAMYWYRQDPGQGLRLIYYSQIVNDFQKGDIAEGYSVSREKKESFPLTVTSAQKNPTAFYLCASSTTGSNQPQHFGDGTRLSIL.

This rearrangement joins TRBV7-8 to TRBJ2-7, with D maybe TRBD2 (5 bases). Trimming cost V 3 bases and J 3 bases, with 9 bases left between them. Germline lookup yields CDR1 SGHVS and CDR2 FQNEAQ. The CDR3 is 13 amino acids. The CDR3 nucleotides are TGTGCCAGCAGCTTCGCTGAGGGCTACGAGCAGTACTTC. It is translated as CASSFAEGYEQYF.

V and J are TRBV10-3 and TRBJ2-7; no reliable D call. Trimming removed 2 bases at V and 6 bases at J, with 11 bases between. CDR1 ENHRY and CDR2 SYGVKD come from the germline V gene. This CDR3 region has 13 residues. Written as DNA, the CDR3 is TGTGCCATCAGTGAGGGTAGGCTTCGCGAGCAGTACTTC. Translation gives CAISEGRLREQYF.

The chain uses TRBV7-6 and TRBJ1-3; TRBD1 might be the D (5 bases). This CDR3 comprises 16 residues. CDR1 is SGHVS, CDR2 FNYEAQ, per germline. V was cut by 3 bases and J by 2 bases, with 14 bases left in between. CDR3 protein: CASSFSTGQPGNTIYF. CDR3 DNA sequence: TGTGCCAGCAGCTTTTCCACGGGGCAGCCTGGAAACACCATATATTTT.

The V and J genes are TRBV20-1 and TRBJ2-7; TRBD1 matches 7 bases. With 3 bases clipped from V and 4 bases from J, the junction kept 0 bases outside the gene matches. The CDR3 has 11 amino acids. The germline V gene encodes CDR1 DFQATT and CDR2 SNEGSKA (reference sequence). The DNA of the CDR3 is TGCAGTGCTAGGGGACAGTACGAGCAGTACTTC. Its translation is CSARGQYEQYF.

This chain uses TRBV29-1 with TRBJ2-1, with 9 bases matching TRBD1. CDR1 is SQVTM, CDR2 ANQGSEA, per germline. V was pared by 8 bases and J by 1 base, with 6 bases of the junction left unmatched. The length of the CDR3 is 14 residues. The CDR3 nucleotides are TGCAGCACCCTACAGGGGGCTTCCTACAATGAGCAGTTCTTC. Amino acid sequence: CSTLQGASYNEQFF.

The CDR3 sequence: CASSLEPSGSRVSPTDTQYF. For the CDR3, the DNA is TGTGCCAGCAGCTTAGAGCCTAGCGGGAGTAGGGTCAGCCCCACAGATACGCAGTATTTT. The V call is TRBV11-2, the J call TRBJ2-3, with 10 bases lining up with TRBD2. The CDR3 is made up of 20 amino acids. The J segment lost 2 bases and the V segment lost 0 bases, leaving 14 bases of the junction unmatched. Germline V lookup: CDR1 SGHAT, CDR2 FQNNGV.

The CDR3 loop reads CASSQPQGDNEQFF. CDR3 sequence (DNA): TGTGCCAGCAGCCAACCGCAGGGTGACAATGAGCAGTTCTTC. The chain joins TRBV4-2 to TRBJ2-1; a possible D gene is TRBD1 (5 bases). V was pared by 2 bases and J by 5 bases, with 10 bases between. Germline CDR1 reads LGHNA; CDR2 reads YNFKEQ. The CDR3 length is 14 residues.

The chain carries TRBV27 and TRBJ1-2; 7 bases are shared with TRBD1. The CDR3 is 14 residues long. With V trimmed by 4 bases and J by 4 bases, 6 bases remained unmatched. CDR1 is MNHEY, CDR2 SMNVEV, per germline (reference sequence). CDR3 in amino acids: CASSSPDRVYGYTF. CDR3 DNA sequence: TGTGCCAGCAGTTCTCCAGACAGGGTCTATGGCTACACCTTC.

The CDR3 is CASSLGQGQETQYF. In DNA, the CDR3 is TGTGCCAGCTCACTTGGGCAGGGGCAAGAGACCCAGTACTTC. The rearrangement uses TRBV18 and TRBJ2-5; D possibly corresponds to TRBD1 (6 bases). The germline V gene has CDR1 KGHSH and CDR2 LQKENI. The germline V and J ends were trimmed by 4 bases and 2 bases, with 11 bases remaining between them. CDR3 length: 14 residues. The full variable domain, in which reference TRBV18 and TRBJ2-5 provide the parts outside the CDR3, is NAGVMQNPRHLVRRRGQEARLRCSPMKGHSHVYWYRQLPEEGLKFMVYLQKENIIDESGMPKERFSAEFPKEGPSILRIQQVVRGDSAAYFCASSLGQGQETQYFGPGTRLLVL.

The rearrangement uses TRBV5-1 and TRBJ2-7; D unclear. Germline V lookup: CDR1 SGHRS, CDR2 YFSETQ. There are 10 residues in the CDR3. The V and J ends lost 8 bases and 6 bases respectively, with 9 bases between them. CDR3 in DNA: TGCGCCAGTACAGTTAGCGAGCAGTACTTC. This encodes CASTVSEQYF.

The gene calls are TRBV18 and TRBJ2-2, with D perhaps matching TRBD1 or TRBD2 (5 bases each). The V end lost 3 bases, the J end lost 4 bases, and 18 bases lay between the germline ends. CDR1 KGHSH and CDR2 LQKENI come from the germline V gene. The CDR3 has 17 residues. Here the CDR3 DNA reads TGTGCCAGCTCACCTAACGAATGGGGGTACCGCACCGGGGAGCTGTTTTTT. It is translated as CASSPNEWGYRTGELFF.

The V call is TRBV9, the J call TRBJ2-3, with a tentative D call TRBD2 (6 bases). The CDR3 spans 15 residues. Trimming left V 4 bases short and J 6 bases short, with 18 bases between. Germline CDR1 is SGDLS and CDR2 is YYNGEE. CDR3 loop: CASSSGGVGKDTQYF. The CDR3 nucleotides are TGTGCCAGCAGCTCGGGCGGGGTAGGTAAGGATACGCAGTATTTT. Full variable domain (rest looked up from reference TRBV9 and TRBJ2-3): DSGVTQTPKHLITATGQRVTLRCSPRSGDLSVYWYQQSLDQGLQFLIQYYNGEERAKGNILERFSAQQFPDLHSELNLSSLELGDSALYFCASSSGGVGKDTQYFGPGTRLTVL.

The rearrangement uses TRBV28 and TRBJ1-1; D call uncertain. Per germline, CDR1 MDHEN and CDR2 SYDVKM. The CDR3 loop spans 10 amino acids. The ends were cut back, 4 bases at V and 8 bases at J, with 5 bases in the middle. The CDR3 DNA is TGTGCCAGCAGTTCCCTCGAAGCTTTCTTT. Protein sequence: CASSSLEAFF.

This chain links TRBV25-1 with TRBJ1-2; tentatively, D is TRBD1 (5 bases). This CDR3 is built from 14 residues. From germline, CDR1 is MGHDK and CDR2 SYGVNS. Between the trimmed V and J ends, which lost 2 bases and 7 bases, there was a span of 14 bases. The CDR3 DNA sequence: TGTGCCAGCAGTGAACAGGAGGGGCAGATTGGCTACACCTTC. As protein: CASSEQEGQIGYTF.

The chain couples TRBV9 to TRBJ2-3, with D possibly being TRBD2 (6 bases). In germline, CDR1 is SGDLS, CDR2 YYNGEE. The CDR3 loop spans 15 amino acids. Trimming took off 2 bases at V and 2 bases at J, with 12 bases between the two ends. In nucleotides, the CDR3 is TGTGCCAGCAGCGTCCGACTAGTTGCCACAGATACGCAGTATTTT. Encoded protein: CASSVRLVATDTQYF.

J is TRBJ2-7 and V is TRBV29-1; D perhaps matches TRBD1 (6 bases). With 0 bases removed from V and 1 base from J, the gap between germline ends came to 13 bases. Germline V gene sequence: CDR1 SQVTM, CDR2 ANQGSEA. CDR3 size: 15 residues. The CDR3 region has the DNA TGCAGCGTTGAAGATTTGGAGACAGGATCCTACGAGCAGTACTTC. Protein product: CSVEDLETGSYEQYF.

The V and J genes are TRBV6-1 and TRBJ2-7; possible D gene TRBD1, 6 bases. The ends were cut back, 8 bases at V and 0 bases at J, with 14 bases in the middle. The length of the CDR3 is 14 residues. Germline V gene lookup returns CDR1 MNHNS and CDR2 SASEGT. CDR3 DNA: TGTGCCAGCGCACACAGGGATAACTCCTACGAGCAGTACTTC. Encoded protein: CASAHRDNSYEQYF.

V gene TRBV7-2 combines with J gene TRBJ2-7; 10 positions match TRBD2. CDR1 and CDR2 (germline): SGHTA, FQGNSA. The length of the CDR3 is 15 residues. V was pared by 5 bases and J by 4 bases, with 8 bases of the junction left unmatched. DNA for the CDR3: TGTGCCAGCAGCCTCCTCGGTAGCGGGAGGTACGAGCAGTACTTC. This sequence encodes CASSLLGSGRYEQYF.

This rearrangement joins TRBV18 to TRBJ2-3, with a tentative D call TRBD2 (6 bases). This CDR3 comprises 17 residues. Per the germline V gene, CDR1 is KGHSH and CDR2 is LQKENI. V lost 3 bases, J lost 0 bases, and 16 bases lay in between. CDR3 nucleotides: TGTGCCAGCTCACCCGGTGGGGGGACCCCTAGCACAGATACGCAGTATTTT. Translating it yields CASSPGGGTPSTDTQYF.

The chain employs TRBV5-1 and TRBJ2-5; D is undetermined. CDR3 length: 12 amino acids. V lost 5 bases and J lost 1, with 6 bases in between. Per the germline V gene, CDR1 is SGHRS and CDR2 is YFSETQ. Here the CDR3 reads CASSSSQETQYF. The DNA for the CDR3 is TGCGCCAGCAGTTCTAGCCAAGAGACCCAGTACTTC. The whole variable domain, filled in from reference TRBV5-1 and TRBJ2-5, reads KAGVTQTPRYLIKTRGQQVTLSCSPISGHRSVSWYQQTPGQGLQFLFEYFSETQRNKGNFPGRFSGRQFSNSRSEMNVSTLELGDSALYLCASSSSQETQYFGPGTRLLVL.

This chain connects TRBV7-9 to TRBJ1-2; 7 bases match TRBD1. The CDR3 consists of 13 residues. The germline CDR1 and CDR2 sequences are SEHNR and FQNEAQ (reference sequence). Germline trimming cut 3 bases from V and 7 bases from J; bases unmatched to any gene: 5. The CDR3 coding sequence is TGTGCCAGCAGCTTCCGACAGGGAGGTGGCTACACCTTC. It is translated as CASSFRQGGGYTF.

The chain joins TRBV19 to TRBJ2-1, with TRBD1 as a possible D gene (8 bases). The ends were cut back, 8 bases at V and 4 bases at J, with 24 bases in the middle. Looked up from germline, CDR1 is LNHDA and CDR2 is SQIVND (reference sequence). This CDR3 spans 17 amino acids. In DNA form, the CDR3 reads TGTGCCAGTCGGCAGGGGGCAGGCGGGAGAATGTACAATGAGCAGTTCTTC. Protein product: CASRQGAGGRMYNEQFF.

This rearrangement joins TRBV9 to TRBJ1-4; no clear D. The CDR3 is 16 residues long. Trimming shortened V by 2 bases and J by 1 base, and 12 bases separated the two germline ends. CDR1 and CDR2 (germline): SGDLS, YYNGEE. The CDR3, as DNA: TGTGCCAGCAGCGTTAGACCCATCGGAACTAATGAAAAACTGTTTTTT. Its translation is CASSVRPIGTNEKLFF.

This rearrangement joins TRBV27 to TRBJ2-3; D remains unclear. The germline gives CDR1 MNHEY, CDR2 SMNVEV (reference sequence). Trimming took 3 bases from V and 4 from J, leaving 14 bases between them. This CDR3 region has 15 residues. CDR3 in amino acids: CASSLGLASSDTQYF. The CDR3 coding sequence is TGTGCCAGCAGTTTGGGGTTAGCCTCATCAGATACGCAGTATTTT.